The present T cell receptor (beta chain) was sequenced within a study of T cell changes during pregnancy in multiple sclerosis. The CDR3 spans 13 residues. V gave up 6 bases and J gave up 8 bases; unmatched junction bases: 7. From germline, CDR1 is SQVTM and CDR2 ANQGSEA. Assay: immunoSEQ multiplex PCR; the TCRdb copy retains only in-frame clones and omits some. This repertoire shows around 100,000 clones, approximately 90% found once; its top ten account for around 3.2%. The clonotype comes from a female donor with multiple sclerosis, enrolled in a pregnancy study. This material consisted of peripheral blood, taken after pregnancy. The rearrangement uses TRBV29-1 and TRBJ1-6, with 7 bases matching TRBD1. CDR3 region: CSVLQGWDSPLHF. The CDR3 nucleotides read TGCAGCGTCCTACAGGGGTGGGATTCACCCCTCCACTTT.